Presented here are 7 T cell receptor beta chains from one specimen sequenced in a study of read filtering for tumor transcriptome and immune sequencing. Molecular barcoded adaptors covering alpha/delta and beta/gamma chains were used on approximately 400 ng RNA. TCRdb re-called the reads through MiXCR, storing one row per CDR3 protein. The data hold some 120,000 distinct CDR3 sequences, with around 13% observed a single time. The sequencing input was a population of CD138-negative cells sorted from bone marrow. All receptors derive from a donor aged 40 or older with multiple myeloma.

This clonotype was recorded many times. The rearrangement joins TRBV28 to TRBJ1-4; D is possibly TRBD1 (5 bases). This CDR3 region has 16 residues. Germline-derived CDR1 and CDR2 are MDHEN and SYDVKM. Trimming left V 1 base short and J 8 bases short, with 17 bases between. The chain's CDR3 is CASSLSLSGESEKLFF. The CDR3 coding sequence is TGTGCCAGCAGTTTATCCCTTTCGGGGGAGAGCGAAAAACTGTTTTTT.

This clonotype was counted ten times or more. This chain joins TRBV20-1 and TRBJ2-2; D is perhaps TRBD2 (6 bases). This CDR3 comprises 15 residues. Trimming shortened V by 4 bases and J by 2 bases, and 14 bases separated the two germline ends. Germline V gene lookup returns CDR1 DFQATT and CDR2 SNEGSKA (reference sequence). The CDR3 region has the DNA TGCAGTGCTACAGCCGGGAGACCTAACACCGGGGAGCTGTTTTTT. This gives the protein CSATAGRPNTGELFF.

CDR3: CASSLRASGNTIYF. In DNA, the CDR3 is TGTGCCAGCAGCTTGAGGGCCTCTGGAAACACCATATATTTT. The genes are TRBV7-2 and TRBJ1-3; D is ambiguous. V dropped 3 bases and J dropped 0 bases, with 6 bases sitting between them. The CDR3 runs to 14 residues. Germline CDR1 and CDR2: SGHTA and FQGNSA.

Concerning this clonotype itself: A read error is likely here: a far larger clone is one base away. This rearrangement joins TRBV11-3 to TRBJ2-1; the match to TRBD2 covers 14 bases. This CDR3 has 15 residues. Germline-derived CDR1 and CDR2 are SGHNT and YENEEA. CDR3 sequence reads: CVSSLGTSGSGEQFF. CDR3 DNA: TGTGTCAGCAGCTTAGGGACTAGCGGGAGTGGTGAGCAGTTCTTC.

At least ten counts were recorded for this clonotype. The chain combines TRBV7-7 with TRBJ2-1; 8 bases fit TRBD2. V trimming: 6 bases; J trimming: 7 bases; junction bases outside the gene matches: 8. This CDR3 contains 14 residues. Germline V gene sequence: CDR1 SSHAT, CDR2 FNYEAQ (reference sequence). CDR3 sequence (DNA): TGTGCCAGCAGTTTGGCGGGGGGTCCTAATGAGCAGTTCTTC. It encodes CASSLAGGPNEQFF.

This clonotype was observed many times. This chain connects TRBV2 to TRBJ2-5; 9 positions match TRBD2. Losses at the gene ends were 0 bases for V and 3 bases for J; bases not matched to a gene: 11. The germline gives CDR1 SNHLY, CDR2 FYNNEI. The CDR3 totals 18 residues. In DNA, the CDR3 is TGTGCCAGCAGTGAAGCGCTAGCGGGACGGGGGGGCGAAGAGACCCAGTACTTC. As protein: CASSEALAGRGGEETQYF.

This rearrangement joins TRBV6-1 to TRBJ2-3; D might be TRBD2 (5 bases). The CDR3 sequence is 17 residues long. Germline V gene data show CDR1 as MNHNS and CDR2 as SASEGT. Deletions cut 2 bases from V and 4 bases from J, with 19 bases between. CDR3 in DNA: TGTGCCAGCAGTGAAAGGAGGCTAGCAACCGTTCCAGATACGCAGTATTTT. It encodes CASSERRLATVPDTQYF.